Each of the 32 T cell receptor beta chains below was sequenced from the same sample in a study of T cells in Graves' hyperthyroidism and ophthalmopathy. The CDR3 regions of TCR beta were amplified from RNA transcripts. First-round RT-PCR with HTBI primers amplified the TCR CDR3 region. Each CDR3 protein gets one entry after TCRdb re-called the multiplex PCR reads with MiXCR. Of fewer than 650,000 distinct CDR3 sequences in the sample, roughly 14% are singletons; the top ten hold around 4.1%. The sequenced material came from blood. The receptors shown here come from a woman aged 40-49 years with Graves' ophthalmopathy.

There are many counts of this clonotype. V gene TRBV29-1 combines with J gene TRBJ2-5; the D gene is possibly TRBD2 (5 bases). Germline CDR1 is SQVTM and CDR2 is ANQGSEA. The CDR3 is 15 amino acids. The ends were cut back, 7 bases at V and 4 bases at J, with 22 bases in the middle. CDR3 in DNA: TGCAGCGCCCTCAAGTGGCTAGCAGAAGGAGAGACCCAGTACTTC. It is translated as CSALKWLAEGETQYF.

Many counts were recorded for this clonotype. The V call is TRBV11-3, the J call TRBJ1-1; no definite D call. CDR3 size: 15 residues. Trimming took off 2 bases at V and 0 bases at J, with 10 bases between the two ends. Per germline, CDR1 SGHNT and CDR2 YENEEA. This chain's CDR3 is CASSLMPQVNTEAFF. In nucleotides, the CDR3 is TGTGCCAGCAGCTTAATGCCTCAGGTGAACACTGAAGCTTTCTTT.

Ten or more counts support this clonotype. V gene TRBV20-1 combines with J gene TRBJ2-7, with 11 bases matching TRBD2. CDR3 length equals 15 residues. Looked up from germline, CDR1 is DFQATT and CDR2 is SNEGSKA (reference sequence). Losses at the gene ends were 6 bases for V and 0 bases for J; bases not matched to a gene: 7. CDR3 coding DNA: TGCAGTGCCCCGGGACTAGCGGCCAACTCCTACGAGCAGTACTTC. As protein: CSAPGLAANSYEQYF.

This clonotype was found many times. V and J are TRBV12-3 or TRBV12-4 and TRBJ1-5; 8 bases agree with TRBD1. The CDR3 has 12 amino acids. J was trimmed by 7 bases and V by 6 bases; bases with no gene match: 2. As DNA, the CDR3 is TGTGCCAGCAGGGGACAGGACCAGCCCCAGCATTTT. This gives the protein CASRGQDQPQHF.

The genes are TRBV7-2 and TRBJ2-3; D ambiguous. CDR3 length: 13 amino acids. Germline V gene lookup returns CDR1 SGHTA and CDR2 FQGNSA. Trimming cost V 5 bases and J 5 bases, with 11 bases left between them. CDR3 region: CASSPPRLDTQYF. The CDR3 DNA follows: TGTGCCAGCAGCCCCCCGAGGTTAGATACGCAGTATTTT.

Many counts were recorded for this clonotype. This chain joins TRBV6-5 and TRBJ1-6, with TRBD1 matching over 7 bases. V was clipped by 6 bases and J by 6 bases; unmatched bases: 8. This CDR3 has 15 residues. Germline V gene sequence: CDR1 MNHEY, CDR2 SVGAGI. The CDR3 region has the DNA TGTGCCAGCAGGTACACCGGGACAGTTAATTCACCCCTCCACTTT. Its protein product is CASRYTGTVNSPLHF.

This clonotype was detected ten times or more. The V call is TRBV28, the J call TRBJ2-4; 13 bases fit TRBD2. This CDR3 contains 15 residues. V dropped 5 bases and J dropped 8; count of bases not matched to a gene: 6. Looked up from germline, CDR1 is MDHEN and CDR2 is SYDVKM. The CDR3 is CASSPTGLAGDIQYF. In nucleotides, the CDR3 is TGTGCCAGCAGTCCCACCGGACTAGCGGGAGACATTCAGTACTTC.

This clonotype was seen ten or more times. This sequence joins TRBV29-1 and TRBJ2-7, with 7 bases aligning to TRBD1. The CDR3 length is 14 residues. Germline values: CDR1 SQVTM, CDR2 ANQGSEA. Trimming took 5 bases from V and 5 from J; bases not matched to a gene: 12. The CDR3 protein is CSVRSDRVLNEQYF. Here the CDR3 DNA reads TGCAGCGTTCGATCCGACAGGGTCCTAAACGAGCAGTACTTC.

This clonotype has at least ten counts. The J gene is TRBJ2-7, the V gene TRBV7-9; 11 bases align to TRBD2. The CDR3 runs 14 residues. Germline V CDR1 and CDR2: SEHNR, FQNEAQ (reference sequence). The J segment lost 6 bases and the V segment lost 1 base, leaving 2 bases of the junction unmatched. CDR3 loop: CASSLVGLAAEQYF. For the CDR3, the DNA is TGTGCCAGCAGCTTAGTGGGACTAGCGGCCGAGCAGTACTTC.

This clonotype was seen a handful of times. The CDR3 DNA follows: TGTGCCAGCAGCTTTGGGACTAGCGGAACTCCCCAGTACTTC. This gives the protein CASSFGTSGTPQYF. V is TRBV7-3 and J is TRBJ2-5, with 11 bases fitting TRBD2. The germline V gene encodes CDR1 SGHTA and CDR2 FQGTGA. This CDR3 has 14 residues. With V trimmed by 3 bases and J by 9 bases, 6 bases remained unmatched.

This chain uses TRBV3-1 with TRBJ2-7; D might be TRBD1 (6 bases). The germline V gene encodes CDR1 LGHDT and CDR2 YNNKEL (reference sequence). Trimming took off 2 bases at V and 1 base at J, with 9 bases between the two ends. The CDR3 is made up of 14 amino acids. CDR3 in DNA: TGTGCCAGCAGCCAATACGGACAGTCCTACGAGCAGTACTTC. Translating gives CASSQYGQSYEQYF.

This clonotype was picked up many times. The V gene is TRBV28, the J gene TRBJ1-2; unclear D gene. CDR1 and CDR2 (germline): MDHEN, SYDVKM. V shed 6 bases and J shed 4 bases, with 12 bases lying between them. CDR3 length: 13 amino acids. The CDR3 DNA is TGTGCCAGCAGAACCCCAGAGCTCTATGGCTACACCTTC. Its protein is CASRTPELYGYTF.

The chain links TRBV6-1 to TRBJ2-7; possibly TRBD1 for D (5 bases). CDR1 is MNHNS and CDR2 is SASEGT in the germline V gene. This CDR3 spans 11 amino acids. V was clipped by 5 bases and J by 7 bases, with 9 bases between them. The CDR3 sequence: CASSRAGEQYF. CDR3 nucleotides: TGTGCCAGCAGTCGGGCAGGGGAGCAGTACTTC.

The chain combines TRBV10-2 with TRBJ2-7; 12 bases map to TRBD2. V shed 0 bases, J shed 4 bases, and the junction held 1 base outside the gene matches. This CDR3 comprises 15 residues. Germline CDR1 WSHSY, CDR2 SAAADI. The CDR3 nucleotides are TGCGCCAGCAGTGAGTCGACTAGCGGGAGTTACGAGCAGTACTTC. Encoded protein: CASSESTSGSYEQYF.

This clonotype was recorded many times. V and J are TRBV24-1 and TRBJ1-2, with D perhaps matching TRBD1 (6 bases). V lost 2 bases, J lost 5 bases, and 14 bases lay in between. The length of the CDR3 is 15 residues. In germline, CDR1 is KGHDR, CDR2 SFDVKD. CDR3 DNA sequence: TGTGCCACCAGTGATTCAGGCAGGGGTCTTTATGGCTACACCTTC. It specifies CATSDSGRGLYGYTF.

Ten or more counts support this clonotype. The chain uses TRBV27 and TRBJ1-1, with TRBD1 matching 9 bases. V gave up 4 bases and J gave up 4 bases; unmatched junction bases: 4. This CDR3 contains 14 residues. Germline CDR1 is MNHEY and CDR2 is SMNVEV (reference sequence). The DNA for the CDR3 is TGTGCCAGCAGTTCAAGGGACAGGGTCACTGAAGCTTTCTTT. It codes for CASSSRDRVTEAFF.

This clonotype was seen at least ten times. V and J are TRBV6-1 and TRBJ2-5; the match to TRBD2 covers 15 bases. The trim removed 2 bases at V and 4 bases at J, leaving 2 bases unmatched. From germline, CDR1 is MNHNS and CDR2 SASEGT. This CDR3 is built from 16 residues. CDR3 protein: CASSEPGLAGGETQYF. The CDR3 coding sequence is TGTGCCAGCAGTGAACCGGGACTAGCGGGAGGAGAGACCCAGTACTTC.

There are many counts of this clonotype. The chain uses TRBV6-2 or TRBV6-3 and TRBJ2-2; 9 nucleotides align to TRBD1. The CDR3 sequence is 14 residues long. Germline V gives CDR1 MNHEY, CDR2 SVGEGT. V shed 6 bases and J 6 bases; nucleotides not matched to a gene: 5. The chain's CDR3 is CASRRTGEAGELFF. CDR3 coding DNA: TGTGCCAGCAGAAGGACAGGGGAGGCCGGGGAGCTGTTTTTT.

This clonotype was detected ten times or more. V usage is TRBV6-5 and J usage is TRBJ2-2, with D perhaps matching TRBD1 (6 bases). The CDR3 is 17 residues long. CDR1 and CDR2 (germline): MNHEY, SVGAGI. V was cut by 1 base and J by 5 bases, with 17 bases left in between. In DNA, the CDR3 is TGTGCCAGCAGTTACTTGGGGCCAGGGGTTGCAACCGGGGAGCTGTTTTTT. This encodes CASSYLGPGVATGELFF.

This clonotype was detected many times. The gene calls are TRBV20-1 and TRBJ1-2, with D unresolved. CDR1 is DFQATT and CDR2 is SNEGSKA in the germline V gene (reference sequence). Deletions cut 0 bases from V and 1 base from J, with 12 bases between. There are 15 residues in the CDR3. In DNA form, the CDR3 reads TGCAGTGCTAGAGATGTGGCACCAAGTAACTATGGCTACACCTTC. It is translated as CSARDVAPSNYGYTF.

In its sample, this clonotype was seen many times. The chain has TRBV29-1 and TRBJ2-5; TRBD2 aligns across 10 bases. This CDR3 has 13 residues. Germline V lookup: CDR1 SQVTM, CDR2 ANQGSEA. The CDR3 loop reads CSVAGGLGETQYF. As DNA, the CDR3 is TGCAGTGTAGCGGGAGGACTAGGAGAGACCCAGTACTTC.

In this sample, this clonotype turned up a few times. This rearrangement joins TRBV19 to TRBJ2-2, with D perhaps matching TRBD2 (5 bases). The length of the CDR3 is 16 residues. CDR1 LNHDA and CDR2 SQIVND come from the germline V gene (reference sequence). Trimming left V 1 base short and J 0 bases short, with 9 bases between. The CDR3 DNA reads TGTGCCAGTAGTATAGGCCCGCGGGCGAACACCGGGGAGCTGTTTTTT. Its protein is CASSIGPRANTGELFF. Drawing the rest from reference TRBV19 and TRBJ2-2, the complete variable domain is DGGITQSPKYLFRKEGQNVTLSCEQNLNHDAMYWYRQDPGQGLRLIYYSQIVNDFQKGDIAEGYSVSREKKESFPLTVTSAQKNPTAFYLCASSIGPRANTGELFFGEGSRLTVL.

The chain carries TRBV12-3 or TRBV12-4 and TRBJ2-7, with 7 bases fitting TRBD2. The CDR3 is made up of 15 amino acids. V shed 3 bases, J shed 7 bases, and the junction held 12 bases outside the gene matches. The CDR3 DNA reads TGTGCCAGCAGTTTTGGTTCTAGCGGAGAGGCGGAGCAGTACTTC. It codes for CASSFGSSGEAEQYF.

In its sample, this clonotype was seen many times. J is TRBJ2-1 and V is TRBV11-2; 9 bases agree with TRBD1. This CDR3 region has 14 residues. After removal of 8 bases from V and 1 base from J, the junction contained 3 bases not matched to a gene. Per germline, CDR1 SGHAT and CDR2 FQNNGV. As DNA, the CDR3 is TGTGCCAGCGCCGGGACAGGGTCCTACAATGAGCAGTTCTTC. It translates to CASAGTGSYNEQFF. Drawing the rest from reference TRBV11-2 and TRBJ2-1, the complete variable domain is EAGVAQSPRYKIIEKRQSVAFWCNPISGHATLYWYQQILGQGPKLLIQFQNNGVVDDSQLPKDRFSAERLKGVDSTLKIQPAKLEDSAVYLCASAGTGSYNEQFFGPGTRLTVL.

This clonotype appeared many times. The CDR3 loop reads CSAKERETFYEQYF. The CDR3 nucleotides are TGCAGTGCTAAAGAGCGGGAGACTTTCTACGAGCAGTACTTC. This chain joins TRBV20-1 and TRBJ2-7; 8 positions match TRBD2. The CDR3 covers 14 residues. Germline values: CDR1 DFQATT, CDR2 SNEGSKA (reference sequence). V trimming: 4 bases; J trimming: 3 bases; junction bases outside the gene matches: 8.

This clonotype has at least ten counts. The chain combines TRBV14 with TRBJ2-2, with 10 bases fitting TRBD1. Trimming cost V 4 bases and J 0 bases; bases outside gene matches: 11. The CDR3 is made up of 19 amino acids. Germline V gene data show CDR1 as SGHDN and CDR2 as FVKESK. CDR3 DNA sequence: TGTGCCAGCAGCCCCGGACAGGGGGGACGGTTTGCGAACACCGGGGAGCTGTTTTTT. Translating gives CASSPGQGGRFANTGELFF.

This clonotype was counted only a few times. The chain uses TRBV7-2 and TRBJ2-5, with 12 bases lining up with TRBD1. Per germline, CDR1 SGHTA and CDR2 FQGNSA. V dropped 7 bases and J dropped 5; count of bases not matched to a gene: 11. The CDR3 contains 16 residues. In DNA, the CDR3 is TGTGCCAGCACCGGGGGGACAGGGGGCGTTAGGGAGACCCAGTACTTC. Amino acid sequence: CASTGGTGGVRETQYF.

This clonotype was counted ten times or more. The chain uses TRBV30 and TRBJ1-2; D is uncertain. Germline V gives CDR1 GTSNPN, CDR2 SVGIG (reference sequence). The CDR3 loop spans 10 amino acids. Trimming cost V 4 bases and J 6 bases, with 6 bases left between them. CDR3 loop: CAWMLNGYTF. For the CDR3, the DNA is TGTGCCTGGATGCTAAATGGCTACACCTTC.

This clonotype occurred many times. The chain carries TRBV12-3 or TRBV12-4 and TRBJ1-5; D ambiguous. The CDR3 contains 15 residues. V lost 3 bases, J lost 0 bases, and 9 bases lay in between. CDR3 in amino acids: CASSFRRASNQPQHF. The CDR3 nucleotides read TGTGCCAGCAGTTTTCGAAGGGCTAGCAATCAGCCCCAGCATTTT.

In this sample, this clonotype turned up once. The genes are TRBV7-2 and TRBJ2-7; 7 bases align to TRBD2. Germline values: CDR1 SGHTA, CDR2 FQGNSA. Trimming took 4 bases from V and 3 from J; bases not matched to a gene: 6. The CDR3 totals 14 residues. CDR3 DNA sequence: TGTGCCAGCAGCTGGGGCGGGGGTGGCTACGAGCAGTACTTC. It yields the protein CASSWGGGGYEQYF.

J is TRBJ2-3 and V is TRBV7-9; D remains ambiguous. V was trimmed by 5 bases and J by 6 bases, leaving 9 bases between them. The CDR3 loop spans 12 amino acids. The germline gives CDR1 SEHNR, CDR2 FQNEAQ (reference sequence). The DNA for the CDR3 is TGTGCCAGCAGCCTGTTCGGTGATACGCAGTATTTT. Translated, it gives CASSLFGDTQYF.

This clonotype was recorded many times. V usage is TRBV3-1 and J usage is TRBJ2-5; D gene ambiguous. The germline V gene has CDR1 LGHDT and CDR2 YNNKEL (reference sequence). Trimming took 0 bases from V and 2 from J, leaving 4 bases between them. The CDR3 totals 13 residues. This chain's CDR3 is CASSQELQETQYF. DNA of the CDR3: TGTGCCAGCAGCCAAGAACTTCAAGAGACCCAGTACTTC.